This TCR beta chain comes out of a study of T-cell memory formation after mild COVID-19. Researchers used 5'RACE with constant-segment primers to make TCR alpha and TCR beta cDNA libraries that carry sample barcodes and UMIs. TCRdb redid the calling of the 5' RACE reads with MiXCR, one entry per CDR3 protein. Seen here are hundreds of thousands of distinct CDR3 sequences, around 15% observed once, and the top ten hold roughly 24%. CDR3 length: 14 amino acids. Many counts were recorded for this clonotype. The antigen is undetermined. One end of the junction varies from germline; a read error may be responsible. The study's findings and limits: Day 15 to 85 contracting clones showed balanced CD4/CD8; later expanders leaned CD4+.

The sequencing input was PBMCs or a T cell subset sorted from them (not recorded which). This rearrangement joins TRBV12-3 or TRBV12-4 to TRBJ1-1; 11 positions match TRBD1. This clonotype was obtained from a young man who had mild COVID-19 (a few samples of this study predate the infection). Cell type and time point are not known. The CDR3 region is CASSPGTGGTEAFF. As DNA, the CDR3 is TGCGCCAGCAGCCCTGGGACAGGGGGAACTGAAGCTTTCTTT.